This TCR beta chain was found in a study of CD8+ T cells in alopecia areata. Remarks on this clone: The antigen is not known.

The treatment was: oral pan-JAK inhibitor, 5-10 mg twice daily. Study-level findings and limits: Scalp clonality, along with expanded CD8+ clones among the top 100, was significantly decreased by tofacitinib. Mouse data revealed clearer TCR sharing than patient data did, a gap possibly tied to HLA.

Germline CDR1 and CDR2: SQVTM and ANQGSEA. The CDR3 contains 11 residues. The V end lost 6 bases, the J end lost 8 bases, and 13 bases lay between the germline ends. Extracted RNA was reverse transcribed into cDNA, the sequencing template. The data were produced by immunoSEQ multiplex PCR, yet TCRdb's version contains in-frame clones alone and is incomplete. The repertoire holds 150,000 to 200,000 clones, with about three fifths as singletons. The receptor was isolated from a human donor with alopecia areata. Sequenced here: CD4+ T cells sorted from blood, sampled between weeks 47 and 50, from a patient treated with tofacitinib. The chain links TRBV29-1 to TRBJ1-2, with a possible D match to TRBD1 (6 bases). This chain's CDR3 is CSVPGVEGYTF. For the CDR3, the DNA is TGCAGCGTCCCAGGGGTAGAGGGCTACACCTTC.